These 10 T cell receptor beta chains were all obtained from the same sample, sequenced in a study of control samples from healthy donors and cancer patients. Using immunoSEQ multiplex PCR, the repertoire was profiled, and TCRdb retains in-frame clones only, with some absent. Of approximately 170,000 clones listed, around 90% were seen once; the top ten hold 0.68%. Sequencing was performed on blood. The receptors here all came from a woman in her thirties in good health.

This chain joins TRBV14 and TRBJ1-1; D not certain. V gave up 3 bases and J gave up 0 bases, with 17 bases separating them. Germline V gene lookup returns CDR1 SGHDN and CDR2 FVKESK. The CDR3 has 17 residues. The DNA for the CDR3 is TGTGCCAGCAGCCAGTTAAGGATTTTTAGAATGAACACTGAAGCTTTCTTT. Its protein product is CASSQLRIFRMNTEAFF.

The table lists this clone with a few counts. This sequence joins TRBV28 and TRBJ1-2; 10 positions match TRBD1. V was pared by 8 bases and J by 2 bases, with 8 bases of the junction left unmatched. CDR1 and CDR2 from the germline V gene are MDHEN and SYDVKM. This CDR3 region has 15 residues. The CDR3 coding sequence is TGTGCCAGCGGGGGGCCGGGACAGGGGAACTATGGCTACACCTTC. Encoded protein: CASGGPGQGNYGYTF.

This chain uses TRBV19 with TRBJ2-1; the D gene is possibly TRBD2 (7 bases). The germline V gene has CDR1 LNHDA and CDR2 SQIVND (reference sequence). V was trimmed by 6 bases and J by 5 bases, leaving 29 bases between them. CDR3 size: 19 residues. The CDR3 loop reads CASSIQGYTSVSLHNEQFF. The CDR3 DNA reads TGTGCCAGTAGCATCCAGGGGTACACTAGCGTGAGTTTGCACAATGAGCAGTTCTTC.

CDR3 in amino acids: CASGAGTPEPQHF. The CDR3 region has the DNA TGTGCTAGTGGTGCCGGGACACCGGAGCCCCAGCATTTT. The chain couples TRBV12-5 to TRBJ1-5, with D tentatively TRBD1 (6 bases). CDR3 size: 13 residues. Germline loops: CDR1 LGHNT, CDR2 FRNRAP. V was shortened by 5 bases and J by 8 bases, with 13 bases between the two germline ends.

The chain employs TRBV7-2 and TRBJ2-1, with 8 positions matching TRBD2. The CDR3 spans 15 residues. Trimming cost V 2 bases and J 5 bases; bases outside gene matches: 5. Germline lookup yields CDR1 SGHTA and CDR2 FQGNSA. The CDR3 bases are TGTGCCAGCAGCTTACCTGGCGGGGGGCACAATGAGCAGTTCTTC. Amino acids: CASSLPGGGHNEQFF.

This chain links TRBV19 with TRBJ2-1, with 8 bases that match TRBD2. CDR1 is LNHDA and CDR2 is SQIVND in the germline V gene (reference sequence). V shed 5 bases, J shed 8 bases, and the junction held 5 bases outside the gene matches. The CDR3 is made up of 13 amino acids. The CDR3 region is CASSVGLAHEQFF. The CDR3 DNA reads TGTGCCAGTAGTGTCGGACTAGCCCATGAGCAGTTCTTC.

The chain combines TRBV18 with TRBJ1-1, with D hard to call. Germline V gives CDR1 KGHSH, CDR2 LQKENI. V lost 4 bases and J 0 bases, leaving 15 bases between the germline ends. CDR3 size: 16 residues. CDR3 coding DNA: TGTGCCAGCTCACTTCAAATGGCAGCAGTGAACACTGAAGCTTTCTTT. Translated, it gives CASSLQMAAVNTEAFF.

Note on this clone: At one end, the junction sequence differs from germline, possibly due to a read error. The rearrangement uses TRBV19 and TRBJ1-1; the match to TRBD1 covers 7 bases. The CDR3 is 15 amino acids. Germline V CDR1 and CDR2: LNHDA, SQIVND (reference sequence). CDR3 in DNA: TGTGCCAGTAGTATCAAGGGGGCCATGAATACTGAAGCTTTCTTT. This sequence encodes CASSIKGAMNTEAFF.

The genes are TRBV3-1 (or the pseudogene TRBV3-2) and TRBJ2-1; 10 bases are shared with TRBD2. Germline trimming cut 3 bases from V and 7 bases from J; bases unmatched to any gene: 9. The CDR3 extends over 16 amino acids. Germline values: CDR1 LGHDT, CDR2 YNNKEL (reference sequence). The chain's CDR3 is CASSQATSGKLNEQFF. In nucleotides, the CDR3 is TGTGCCAGCAGCCAGGCTACTAGCGGGAAATTGAATGAGCAGTTCTTC.

The chain employs TRBV4-3 and TRBJ2-1; D call uncertain. Germline CDR1 reads LGHNA; CDR2 reads YSLEER. This CDR3 spans 15 amino acids. Trimming left V 0 bases short and J 10 bases short, with 16 bases between. The CDR3 DNA follows: TGCGCCAGCAGCCAAGATGATCTCCGAGGCCGGGAGCAGTTCTTC. As protein: CASSQDDLRGREQFF.